This note documents a single T cell receptor beta chain sequence. These data are taken from a study of blood T cell repertoires in COVID-19. Whole-study context: From T cells, B-cell-depleted T cells, or PBMCs came the material, which was cDNA or gDNA.

Only in-frame clones appear in the TCRdb table, and some are missing; sequencing was by immunoSEQ multiplex PCR. The data contain 200,000 to 250,000 clones, 70% to 90% of them singletons. Participant age was about 18 to 89 years, and participants resided in 25 or so US areas. Participants were placed into cohorts based on the clinical history they reported. Among Cohort 3 donors, those recovered had two negative PCRs, clearance, or symptom resolution. V lost 9 bases and J lost 8; bases outside the gene matches: 15. Germline V gene lookup returns CDR1 LNHDA and CDR2 SQIVND (reference sequence). CDR3 length: 14 amino acids.

The specimen sequenced was PBMCs or T cells enriched from blood (not recorded which). The chain carries TRBV19 and TRBJ1-2, with TRBD1 matching 7 bases. This clonotype was sampled from a man aged 30 to 45 who had recovered from COVID-19. CDR3 amino acids: CASIRSMDRIGYTF. The DNA for the CDR3 is TGTGCCAGCATACGATCTATGGACAGGATCGGCTACACCTTC. Using reference TRBV19 and TRBJ1-2 for the parts outside the CDR3, the full variable domain is DGGITQSPKYLFRKEGQNVTLSCEQNLNHDAMYWYRQDPGQGLRLIYYSQIVNDFQKGDIAEGYSVSREKKESFPLTVTSAQKNPTAFYLCASIRSMDRIGYTFGSGTRLTVV.